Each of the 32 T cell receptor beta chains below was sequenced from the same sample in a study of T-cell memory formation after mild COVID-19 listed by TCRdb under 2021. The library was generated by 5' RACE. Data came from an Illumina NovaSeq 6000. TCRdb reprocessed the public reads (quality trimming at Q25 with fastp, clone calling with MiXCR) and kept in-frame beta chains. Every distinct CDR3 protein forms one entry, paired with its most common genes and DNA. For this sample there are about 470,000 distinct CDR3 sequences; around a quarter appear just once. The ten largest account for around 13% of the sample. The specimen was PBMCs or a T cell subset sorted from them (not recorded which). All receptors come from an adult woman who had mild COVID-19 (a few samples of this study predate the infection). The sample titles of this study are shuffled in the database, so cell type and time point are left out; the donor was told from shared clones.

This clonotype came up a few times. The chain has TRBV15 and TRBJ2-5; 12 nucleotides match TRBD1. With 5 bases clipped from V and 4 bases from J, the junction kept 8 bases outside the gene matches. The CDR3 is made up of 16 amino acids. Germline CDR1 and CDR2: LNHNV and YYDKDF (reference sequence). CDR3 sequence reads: CATSPGQGAWRETQYF. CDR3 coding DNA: TGTGCCACCAGCCCGGGACAGGGGGCGTGGAGAGAGACCCAGTACTTC.

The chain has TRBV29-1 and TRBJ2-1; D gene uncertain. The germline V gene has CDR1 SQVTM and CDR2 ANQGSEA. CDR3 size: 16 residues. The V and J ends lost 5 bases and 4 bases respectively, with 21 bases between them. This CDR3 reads CSVIAGRGDGYNEQFF. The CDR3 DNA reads TGCAGCGTTATCGCTGGAAGAGGTGATGGGTACAATGAGCAGTTCTTC.

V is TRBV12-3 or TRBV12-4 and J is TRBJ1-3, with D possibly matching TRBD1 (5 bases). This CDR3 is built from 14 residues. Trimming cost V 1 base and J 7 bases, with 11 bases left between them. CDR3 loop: CASSLEAGLNTIYF. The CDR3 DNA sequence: TGTGCCAGCAGTTTAGAAGCAGGGTTGAACACCATATATTTT.

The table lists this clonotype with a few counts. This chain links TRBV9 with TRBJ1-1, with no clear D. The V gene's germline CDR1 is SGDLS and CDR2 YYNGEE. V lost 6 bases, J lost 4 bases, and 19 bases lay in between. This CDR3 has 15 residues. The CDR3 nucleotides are TGTGCCAGCAACCCCCTCCCGGACGTGTCCACTGAAGCTTTCTTT. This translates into CASNPLPDVSTEAFF.

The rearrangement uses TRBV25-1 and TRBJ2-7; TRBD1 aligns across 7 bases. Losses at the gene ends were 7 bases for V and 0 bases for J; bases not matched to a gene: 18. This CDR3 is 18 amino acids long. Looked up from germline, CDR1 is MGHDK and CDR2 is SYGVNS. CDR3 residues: CASITRARRGKSSYEQYF. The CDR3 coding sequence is TGTGCCAGCATTACCCGGGCCCGCAGGGGGAAAAGCTCCTACGAGCAGTACTTC.

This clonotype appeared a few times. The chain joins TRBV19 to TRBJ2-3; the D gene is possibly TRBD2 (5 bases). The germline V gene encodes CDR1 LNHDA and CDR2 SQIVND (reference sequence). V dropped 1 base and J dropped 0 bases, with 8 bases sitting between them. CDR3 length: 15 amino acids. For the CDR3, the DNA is TGTGCCAGTAGTATAGCCGGGATAAGCACAGATACGCAGTATTTT. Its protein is CASSIAGISTDTQYF.

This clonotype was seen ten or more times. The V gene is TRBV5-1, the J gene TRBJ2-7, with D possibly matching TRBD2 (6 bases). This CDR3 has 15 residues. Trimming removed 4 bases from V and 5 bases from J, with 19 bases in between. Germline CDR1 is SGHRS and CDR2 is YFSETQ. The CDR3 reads CASSGGDSRADEQYF. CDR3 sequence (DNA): TGCGCCAGCAGCGGAGGGGACTCGCGGGCGGACGAGCAGTACTTC.

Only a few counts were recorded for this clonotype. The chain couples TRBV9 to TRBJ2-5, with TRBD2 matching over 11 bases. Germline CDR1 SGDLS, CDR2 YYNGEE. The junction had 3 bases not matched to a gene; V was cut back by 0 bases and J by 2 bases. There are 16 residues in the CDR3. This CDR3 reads CASSVDRLAGQETQYF. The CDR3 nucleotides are TGTGCCAGCAGCGTAGATCGACTAGCGGGGCAAGAGACCCAGTACTTC.

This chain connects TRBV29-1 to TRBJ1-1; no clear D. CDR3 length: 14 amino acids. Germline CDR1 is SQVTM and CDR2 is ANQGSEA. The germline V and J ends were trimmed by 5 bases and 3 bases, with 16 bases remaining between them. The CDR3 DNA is TGCAGCGTTAGAGCACTCGGTATGGACACTGAAGCTTTCTTT. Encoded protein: CSVRALGMDTEAFF. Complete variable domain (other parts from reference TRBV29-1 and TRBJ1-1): SAVISQKPSRDICQRGTSLTIQCQVDSQVTMMFWYRQQPGQSLTLIATANQGSEATYESGFVIDKFPISRPNLTFSTLTVSNMSPEDSSIYLCSVRALGMDTEAFFGQGTRLTVV.

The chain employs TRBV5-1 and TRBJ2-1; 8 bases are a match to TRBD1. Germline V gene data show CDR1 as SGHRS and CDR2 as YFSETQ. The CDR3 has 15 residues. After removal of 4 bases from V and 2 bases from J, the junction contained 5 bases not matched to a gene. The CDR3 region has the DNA TGCGCCAGCAGCACGGACAGGGCCACCTACAATGAGCAGTTCTTC. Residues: CASSTDRATYNEQFF.

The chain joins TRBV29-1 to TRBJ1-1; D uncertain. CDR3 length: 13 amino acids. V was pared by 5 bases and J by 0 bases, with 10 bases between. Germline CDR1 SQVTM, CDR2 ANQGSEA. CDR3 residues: CSVSQLMNTEAFF. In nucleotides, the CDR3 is TGCAGCGTTTCACAGCTAATGAACACTGAAGCTTTCTTT.

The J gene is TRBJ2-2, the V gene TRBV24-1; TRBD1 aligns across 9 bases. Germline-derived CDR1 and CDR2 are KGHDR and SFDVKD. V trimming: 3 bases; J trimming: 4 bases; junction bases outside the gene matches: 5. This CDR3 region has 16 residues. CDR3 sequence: CATSDHGTGSTGELFF. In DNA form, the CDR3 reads TGTGCCACCAGTGATCATGGGACAGGGTCCACCGGGGAGCTGTTTTTT.

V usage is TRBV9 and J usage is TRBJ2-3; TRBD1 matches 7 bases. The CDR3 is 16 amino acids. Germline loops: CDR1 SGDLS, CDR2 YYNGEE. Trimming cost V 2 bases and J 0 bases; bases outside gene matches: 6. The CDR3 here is CASSVAPGQSTDTQYF. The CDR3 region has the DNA TGTGCCAGCAGCGTGGCCCCGGGACAGAGCACAGATACGCAGTATTTT.

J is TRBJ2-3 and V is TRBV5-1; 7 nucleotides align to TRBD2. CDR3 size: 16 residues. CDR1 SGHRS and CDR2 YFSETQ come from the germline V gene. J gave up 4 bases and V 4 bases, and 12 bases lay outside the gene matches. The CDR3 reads CASSPNGGSGADTQYF. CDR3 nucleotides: TGCGCCAGCAGCCCCAACGGCGGGAGTGGAGCAGATACGCAGTATTTT.

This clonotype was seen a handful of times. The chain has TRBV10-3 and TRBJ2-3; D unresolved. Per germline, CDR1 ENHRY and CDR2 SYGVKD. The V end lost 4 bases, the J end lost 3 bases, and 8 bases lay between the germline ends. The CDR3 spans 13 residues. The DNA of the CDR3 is TGTGCCATCAGTGTCGGGTCTACAGATACGCAGTATTTT. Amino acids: CAISVGSTDTQYF.

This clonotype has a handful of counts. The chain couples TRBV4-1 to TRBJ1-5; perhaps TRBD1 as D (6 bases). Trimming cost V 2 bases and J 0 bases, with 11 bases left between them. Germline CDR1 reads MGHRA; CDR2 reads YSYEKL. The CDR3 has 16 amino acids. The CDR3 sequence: CASSQPRGTSNQPQHF. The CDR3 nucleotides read TGCGCCAGCAGCCAACCCAGGGGAACTAGCAATCAGCCCCAGCATTTT.

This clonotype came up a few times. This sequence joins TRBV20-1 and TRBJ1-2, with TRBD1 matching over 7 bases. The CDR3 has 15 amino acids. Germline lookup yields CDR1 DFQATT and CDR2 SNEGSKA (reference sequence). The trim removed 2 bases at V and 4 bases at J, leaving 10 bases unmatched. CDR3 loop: CSARQPPGQSYGYTF. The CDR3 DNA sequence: TGCAGTGCTAGACAGCCCCCGGGACAGAGCTATGGCTACACCTTC.

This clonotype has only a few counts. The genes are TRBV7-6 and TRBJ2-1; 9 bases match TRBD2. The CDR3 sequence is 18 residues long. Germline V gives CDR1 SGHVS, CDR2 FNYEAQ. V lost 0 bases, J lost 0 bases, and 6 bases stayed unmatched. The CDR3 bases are TGTGCCAGCAGCTTAGCGGTTGGCGGGGGGGTCTCCTACAATGAGCAGTTCTTC. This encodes CASSLAVGGGVSYNEQFF.

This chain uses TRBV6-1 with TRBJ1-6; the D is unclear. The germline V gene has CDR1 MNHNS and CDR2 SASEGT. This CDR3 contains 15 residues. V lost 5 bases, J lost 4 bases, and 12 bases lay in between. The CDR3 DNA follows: TGTGCCAGCAGTCGGACGGAACTATATAATTCACCCCTCCACTTT. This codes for CASSRTELYNSPLHF.

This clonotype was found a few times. The DNA of the CDR3 is TGCAGTGCTAGAGATCCGAGGGGCAGGGGCACTGAAGCTTTCTTT. Protein: CSARDPRGRGTEAFF. This chain connects TRBV20-1 to TRBJ1-1; weak D call: TRBD1 (6 bases). With 0 bases removed from V and 4 bases from J, the gap between germline ends came to 15 bases. Germline V gives CDR1 DFQATT, CDR2 SNEGSKA (reference sequence). The CDR3 extends over 15 amino acids.

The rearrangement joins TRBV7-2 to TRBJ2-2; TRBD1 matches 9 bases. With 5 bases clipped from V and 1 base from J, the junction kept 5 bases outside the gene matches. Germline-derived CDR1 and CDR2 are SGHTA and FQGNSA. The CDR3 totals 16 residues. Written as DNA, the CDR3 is TGTGCCAGCAGCGGGAACAGGGGGCGGAACACCGGGGAGCTGTTTTTT. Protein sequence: CASSGNRGRNTGELFF.

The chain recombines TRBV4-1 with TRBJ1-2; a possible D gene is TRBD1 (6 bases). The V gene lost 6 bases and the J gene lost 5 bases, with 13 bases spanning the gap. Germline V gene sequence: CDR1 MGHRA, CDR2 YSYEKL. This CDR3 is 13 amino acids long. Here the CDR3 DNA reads TGCGCCAGCAGGGTGACAGGCCGATATGGCTACACCTTC. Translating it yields CASRVTGRYGYTF.

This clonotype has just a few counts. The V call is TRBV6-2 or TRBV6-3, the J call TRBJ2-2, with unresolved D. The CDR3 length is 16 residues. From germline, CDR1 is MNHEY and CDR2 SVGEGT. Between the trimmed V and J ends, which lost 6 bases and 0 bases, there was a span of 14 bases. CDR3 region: CASSLDRNTNTGELFF. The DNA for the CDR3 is TGTGCCAGCAGCCTCGACCGAAATACGAACACCGGGGAGCTGTTTTTT.

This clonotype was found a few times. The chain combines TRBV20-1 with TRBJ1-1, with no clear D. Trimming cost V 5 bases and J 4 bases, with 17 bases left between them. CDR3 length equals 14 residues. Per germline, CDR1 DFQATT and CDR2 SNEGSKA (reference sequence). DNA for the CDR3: TGCAGTGCTGAAACACGACGGGGAGTCACTGAAGCTTTCTTT. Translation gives CSAETRRGVTEAFF.

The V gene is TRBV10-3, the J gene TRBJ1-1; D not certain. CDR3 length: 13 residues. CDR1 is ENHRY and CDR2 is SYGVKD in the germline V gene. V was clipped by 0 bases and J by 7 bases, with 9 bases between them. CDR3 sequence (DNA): TGTGCCATCAGTGAGTCGACGGGAGATGAAGCTTTCTTT. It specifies CAISESTGDEAFF.

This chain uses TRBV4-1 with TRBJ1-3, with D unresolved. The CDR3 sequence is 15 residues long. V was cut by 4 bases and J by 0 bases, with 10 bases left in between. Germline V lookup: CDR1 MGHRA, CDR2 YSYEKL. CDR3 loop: CASSLRESSGNTIYF. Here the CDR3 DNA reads TGCGCCAGCAGCCTTCGGGAAAGCTCTGGAAACACCATATATTTT.

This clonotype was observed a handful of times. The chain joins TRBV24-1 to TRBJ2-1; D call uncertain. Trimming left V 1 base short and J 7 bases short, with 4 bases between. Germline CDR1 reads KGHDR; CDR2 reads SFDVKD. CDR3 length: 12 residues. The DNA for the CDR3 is TGTGCCACCAGTGATTTCGAGAATGAGCAGTTCTTC. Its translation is CATSDFENEQFF.

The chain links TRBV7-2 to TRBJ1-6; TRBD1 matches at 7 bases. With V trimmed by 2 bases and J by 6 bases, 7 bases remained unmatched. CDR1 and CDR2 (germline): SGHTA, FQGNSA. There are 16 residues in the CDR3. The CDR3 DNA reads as TGTGCCAGCAGCTTAAGAAGACAGGGCTCTAATTCACCCCTCCACTTT. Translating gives CASSLRRQGSNSPLHF.

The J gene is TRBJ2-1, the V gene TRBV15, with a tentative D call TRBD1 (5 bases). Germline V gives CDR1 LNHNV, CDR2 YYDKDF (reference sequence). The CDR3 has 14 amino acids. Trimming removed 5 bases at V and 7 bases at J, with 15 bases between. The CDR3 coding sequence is TGTGCCACCAGCGGAGCTTTCAGGGATAATGAGCAGTTCTTC. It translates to CATSGAFRDNEQFF.

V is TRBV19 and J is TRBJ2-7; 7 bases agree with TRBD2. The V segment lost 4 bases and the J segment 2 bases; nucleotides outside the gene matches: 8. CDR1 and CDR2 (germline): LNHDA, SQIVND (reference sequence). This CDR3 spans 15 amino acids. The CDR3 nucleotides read TGTGCCAGTAGTACCCGGACTAGAGGGACCTACGAGCAGTACTTC. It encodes CASSTRTRGTYEQYF.

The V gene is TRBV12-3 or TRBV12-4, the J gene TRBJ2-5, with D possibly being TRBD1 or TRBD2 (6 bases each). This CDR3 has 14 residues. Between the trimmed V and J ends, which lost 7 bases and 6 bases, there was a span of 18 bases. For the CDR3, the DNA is TGTGCCAGCAATCCCGCCGGAGGGGGGAAGACCCAGTACTTC. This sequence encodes CASNPAGGGKTQYF.

The DNA of the CDR3 is TGTGCCAGTAGTATACCGGGGATGGAACAGCCCCAGCATTTT. As protein: CASSIPGMEQPQHF. The J gene is TRBJ1-5, the V gene TRBV19; D is ambiguous. V shed 2 bases and J shed 7 bases, with 12 bases lying between them. The germline V gene encodes CDR1 LNHDA and CDR2 SQIVND (reference sequence). The CDR3 has 14 residues.